These T cell receptor beta chains were read from a single sample in a study of cytomegalovirus exposure and HLA in healthy donors. Repertoires were generated with immunoSEQ multiplex PCR, while TCRdb's copy carries only in-frame clones and drops some. The sample has 150,000 to 200,000 clones; about 63% are singletons. The source material was PBMCs. The receptors were sampled from a woman aged 40-49 years in good health and CMV-seropositive. Each CDR3 is given with its conserved first and last residue. A D gene is named only where the DNA matches it firmly. Clone size is given for some rows only: seen once, a few or many times, or a class if the clone is expanded.

V gene	clone size	J gene	D gene	CDR3 protein	CDR3 DNA
TRBV7-9	NA	TRBJ2-1	TRBD2	CASSHTLLAGGNEQFF	TGTGCCAGCAGCCATACGTTACTAGCGGGAGGAAACGAGCAGTTCTTC
TRBV4-3	NA	TRBJ2-2	TRBD2	CASSRTGLSNTGELFF	TGCGCCAGCAGCCGGACGGGACTATCGAACACCGGGGAGCTGTTTTTT
TRBV19	NA	TRBJ2-3	TRBD2	CASLPSGGPRGDTQYF	TGTGCCAGCCTACCCAGCGGGGGCCCACGGGGAGATACGCAGTATTTT
TRBV10-1	NA	TRBJ2-5	TRBD1	CASGTGGKLLETQYF	TGCGCCAGCGGGACAGGGGGCAAATTGTTGGAGACCCAGTACTTC
TRBV6-1	NA	TRBJ2-7	TRBD1	CASRQTGNSYEQYF	TGTGCCAGCAGACAGACAGGGAACTCCTACGAGCAGTACTTC
TRBV19	NA	TRBJ1-5	TRBD1	CASSLWPGQGGNQPQHF	TGTGCCAGTAGTCTGTGGCCGGGACAGGGAGGGAATCAGCCCCAGCATTTT
TRBV2	NA	TRBJ1-6	NA	CASGAGDGSPLHF	TGTGCCAGCGGGGCAGGGGATGGTTCACCCCTCCACTTT
TRBV5-1	NA	TRBJ1-2	TRBD1	CASRPYSGTGVRGYTF	TGCGCCAGCAGGCCTTACTCCGGGACAGGGGTACGTGGCTACACCTTC
TRBV7-2	few	TRBJ2-7	NA	CASSLTPHEQYF	TGTGCCAGCAGCCTCACTCCCCACGAGCAGTACTTC
TRBV5-8	NA	TRBJ2-5	TRBD1	CASSFRTGRETQYF	TGTGCCAGCAGCTTCAGGACAGGGCGGGAGACCCAGTACTTC
TRBV9	NA	TRBJ1-6	NA	CASSAPGDSSYNSPLHF	TGTGCCAGCAGCGCGCCAGGGGATAGCTCCTATAATTCACCCCTCCACTTT
TRBV27	once	TRBJ1-2	NA	CASRGDVGAGTYGYTF	TGTGCCAGCAGGGGGGACGTAGGGGCGGGAACCTATGGCTACACCTTC
TRBV2	NA	TRBJ1-4	NA	CASSELGKLFF	TGTGCCAGCAGTGAACTCGGAAAACTGTTTTTT
TRBV4-3	once	TRBJ2-1	TRBD2	CASSQVPSGVYNEQFF	TGCGCCAGCAGCCAAGTACCTAGCGGGGTCTACAATGAGCAGTTCTTC
TRBV25-1	NA	TRBJ1-2	NA	CASSEFTGWGYTF	TGTGCCAGCAGTGAATTTACAGGTTGGGGCTACACCTTC
TRBV7-9	NA	TRBJ2-1	NA	CASKQVSYNEQFF	TGTGCCAGCAAACAGGTTTCTTACAATGAGCAGTTCTTC
TRBV5-1	NA	TRBJ2-5	TRBD2	CASSLSGGAGETQYF	TGCGCCAGCAGCTTGAGCGGGGGGGCCGGAGAGACCCAGTACTTC
TRBV19	NA	TRBJ2-1	NA	CASRAANNEQFF	TGTGCCAGTAGGGCAGCGAACAATGAGCAGTTCTTC
TRBV7-2	NA	TRBJ2-7	NA	CASSSFDEQYF	TGTGCCAGCAGCTCGTTTGACGAGCAGTACTTC
TRBV19	NA	TRBJ1-2	NA	CARGGRELTNYGYPF	TGTGCCAGGGGGGGGAGGGAACTAACAAACTATGGCTACCCCTTC
TRBV28	NA	TRBJ1-3	NA	CATKWAISGNTIYF	TGTGCCACCAAATGGGCCATCTCTGGAAACACCATATATTTT
TRBV18	NA	TRBJ1-1	NA	CASSPPGGTRSTEAFF	TGTGCCAGCTCACCACCGGGGGGGACCCGGAGCACTGAAGCTTTCTTT
TRBV12-5	NA	TRBJ2-3	NA	CASEVGDF	TGTGCTAGTGAAGTAGGAGATTTT
TRBV5-1	NA	TRBJ1-3	NA	CASSFAGDSGNTIYF	TGCGCCAGCAGCTTCGCCGGAGACTCTGGAAACACCATATATTTT
TRBV27	NA	TRBJ1-6	TRBD1	CASSSGTGHRDSPLNF	TGTGCCAGCAGTTCCGGGACAGGGCATCGGGATTCACCCCTCAACTTT
TRBV7-6	few	TRBJ1-5	TRBD1	CASSLTGGADQPQHF	TGTGCCAGCAGCTTGACAGGGGGCGCGGATCAGCCCCAGCATTTT
TRBV7-9	NA	TRBJ1-2	NA	CSSSHRQSGYTF	TGTTCCAGCAGCCATCGCCAGTCTGGCTACACCTTC